This T cell receptor (beta chain) was retrieved from a study of T cell responses to AZD1222 COVID-19 vaccine. As to this clone: Its antigen is undetermined.

Assay: immunoSEQ multiplex PCR; the TCRdb copy retains only in-frame clones and omits some. The sample has 110,000 to 150,000 clones, roughly 85% seen once. V was trimmed by 3 bases and J by 9 bases, leaving 12 bases between them. The CDR3 extends over 14 amino acids. Per germline, CDR1 LNHDA and CDR2 SQIVND (reference sequence). Study-wide findings and caveats: Among vaccine-associated CD4 TCRs, coverage spanned spike, with dominance at 160-218 and 743-854. Nearly half of spike-specific TCRs reportedly target variant regions that are unmutated in the B.1.351 and B.1.1.7 variants. White British people made up most donors, females outnumbered males, and clonal diversity was possibly underestimated. No day 14 peak samples; only post-peak repertoires were characterized.

The rearrangement links TRBV19 to TRBJ1-6; perhaps TRBD1 as D (5 bases). The sequences come from peripheral blood, collected on day 0 of AZD1222 vaccination. The clonotype was recovered from an adult in good health. For the CDR3, the DNA is TGTGCCAGTAGTATCGGCAGGGCGGGTTCACCCCTCCACTTT. Amino acids: CASSIGRAGSPLHF.